This T cell receptor beta chain was obtained from a study of T cell responses to AZD1222 COVID-19 vaccine. Study details: Combined were second doses at about 4 or about 12 weeks. Broader study findings: Among vaccine-associated CD4 TCRs, coverage spanned spike, with dominance at 160-218 and 743-854. Of the AZD1222 recipients, only five to seven were seropositive at baseline. Per reports, nearly half of all spike-specific TCRs target regions that are unmutated in variants.

Clones were sequenced by immunoSEQ multiplex PCR, and TCRdb holds only the in-frame ones, with some missing. The table records about 120,000 clones, 80% to 90% of them present only once. As regards this clone: Its specificity is not known. The sample contains more than one DNA sequence encoding this CDR3.

The germline V and J ends were trimmed by 0 bases and 0 bases, with 4 bases remaining between them. The CDR3 consists of 14 residues. Germline CDR1 reads SGDLS; CDR2 reads YYNGEE. The starting material was peripheral blood, obtained on day 0 of AZD1222 vaccination. The chain couples TRBV9 to TRBJ1-5; D gene ambiguous. This TCR was recovered from an adult in good health. The CDR3 nucleotides are TGTGCCAGCAGCGTAGCCGGTAGCAATCAGCCCCAGCATTTT. This codes for CASSVAGSNQPQHF.